One sample yielded the 32 T cell receptor beta chains listed below, sequenced in a study of shared clonotypes between healthy human individuals. TCRdb's copy holds only in-frame clones and misses some; the assay was immunoSEQ multiplex PCR. Counted here are more than 900,000 clones, 70% to 80% occurring once; the ten biggest clones make up 0.6% to 0.7%. Specimen: memory CD4+ T cells from PBMCs. Documented subset: CD45RA-negative fraction. These receptors came from a man aged 18 to 30 in good health. Some clones in this sample may be carry-over from other donors' samples.

The CDR3 is CASSRDRSGAKNIQYF. The DNA for the CDR3 is TGTGCCAGCAGTCGTGATAGAAGCGGAGCCAAAAACATTCAGTACTTC. The chain carries TRBV2 and TRBJ2-4, with D possibly TRBD2 on 5 matching bases. Germline values: CDR1 SNHLY, CDR2 FYNNEI. CDR3 size: 16 residues. Trimming pared 5 bases from V and 0 bases from J, leaving 14 bases between.

This clone appeared once. The chain links TRBV5-4 to TRBJ2-1, with 7 bases that match TRBD2. This CDR3 comprises 14 residues. Germline CDR1 SGHNT, CDR2 YYREEE (reference sequence). The V gene end was trimmed by 0 bases and the J gene end by 6 bases; junction bases not matched to a gene: 3. The CDR3 DNA follows: TGTGCCAGCAGCTTGGCCGGGGGGTCCAATGAGCAGTTCTTC. Translated: CASSLAGGSNEQFF.

The chain combines TRBV15 with TRBJ2-1; D not resolved. Trimming shortened V by 0 bases and J by 3 bases, and 0 bases separated the two germline ends. The CDR3 runs to 12 residues. Germline CDR1 LNHNV, CDR2 YYDKDF (reference sequence). The DNA of the CDR3 is TGTGCCACCAGCAGAGACTACAATGAGCAGTTCTTC. Protein product: CATSRDYNEQFF. The entire variable domain, with the rest obtained from reference TRBV15 and TRBJ2-1, is as follows: DAMVIQNPRYQVTQFGKPVTLSCSQTLNHNVMYWYQQKSSQAPKLLFHYYDKDFNNEADTPDNFQSRRPNTSFCFLDIRSPGLGDTAMYLCATSRDYNEQFFGPGTRLTVL.

Remarks on this clone: A much larger clone is a single base away; this may be a read error. This rearrangement joins TRBV7-2 to TRBJ1-2; 10 bases map to TRBD1. This CDR3 has 14 residues. J was trimmed by 3 bases and V by 3 bases; bases with no gene match: 1. Per the germline V gene, CDR1 is SGHTA and CDR2 is FQGNSA. CDR3 region: CASSFGTGDYGYTF. CDR3 DNA: TGTGCCAGCAGCTTCGGGACAGGGGACTATGGCTACACCTTC.

The rearrangement links TRBV10-2 to TRBJ2-3; 7 nucleotides align to TRBD2. J gave up 1 base and V 7 bases, and 2 bases lay outside the gene matches. There are 13 residues in the CDR3. Germline V gene lookup returns CDR1 WSHSY and CDR2 SAAADI. This chain's CDR3 is CASNAGGTDTQYF. The CDR3 bases are TGCGCCAGCAATGCGGGGGGCACAGATACGCAGTATTTT.

V gene TRBV5-1 combines with J gene TRBJ2-5; D not certain. Germline V lookup: CDR1 SGHRS, CDR2 YFSETQ. V was cut by 1 base and J by 5 bases, with 12 bases left in between. The CDR3 covers 14 residues. CDR3 sequence reads: CASSLFGFLETQYF. CDR3 in DNA: TGCGCCAGCAGCTTGTTTGGGTTTTTGGAGACCCAGTACTTC.

V gene TRBV9 combines with J gene TRBJ2-1; TRBD2 agrees at 9 bases. The trim removed 0 bases at V and 7 bases at J, leaving 5 bases unmatched. Germline assignment: CDR1 SGDLS and CDR2 YYNGEE. This CDR3 has 15 residues. As DNA, the CDR3 is TGTGCCAGCAGCGTAGTGGGTAGCGGGAGTAATGAGCAGTTCTTC. Translation: CASSVVGSGSNEQFF.

The V call is TRBV18, the J call TRBJ2-2; 9 bases match TRBD1. V lost 3 bases to trimming and J lost 6 bases; unmatched junction nucleotides: 5. This CDR3 has 15 residues. Germline V gives CDR1 KGHSH, CDR2 LQKENI. Here the CDR3 DNA reads TGTGCCAGCTCACCGGAGACAGGGGGATCCGGGGAGCTGTTTTTT. It codes for CASSPETGGSGELFF.

The chain carries TRBV5-3 and TRBJ2-5, with 10 bases that match TRBD1. TRBV5-3 is treated as an ORF (open reading frame) with a function not yet certain. The CDR3 totals 16 residues. The V gene end was trimmed by 2 bases and the J gene end by 4 bases; junction bases not matched to a gene: 8. CDR3 sequence: CARSFSRDRGPETQYF. The CDR3 DNA follows: TGTGCCAGAAGCTTTAGCCGGGACAGGGGTCCAGAGACCCAGTACTTC.

V gene TRBV18 combines with J gene TRBJ2-1, with D possibly TRBD1 on 6 matching bases. V was shortened by 5 bases and J by 6 bases, with 11 bases between the two germline ends. The CDR3 covers 13 residues. Germline CDR1 KGHSH, CDR2 LQKENI. This CDR3 reads CASSAGAPNEQFF. As DNA, the CDR3 is TGTGCCAGCTCAGCAGGGGCCCCCAATGAGCAGTTCTTC.

The rearrangement links TRBV28 to TRBJ2-7; tentatively, D is TRBD1 (6 bases). The V gene lost 3 bases and the J gene lost 6 bases, with 9 bases spanning the gap. Germline CDR1 is MDHEN and CDR2 is SYDVKM. CDR3 length: 12 residues. For the CDR3, the DNA is TGTGCCAGCAGTTTGAGAGGGGGCGAGCAGTACTTC. It yields the protein CASSLRGGEQYF.

A note on this clone: Only one base separates this from a far larger clonotype, so it likely reflects a read error. Other DNA sequences in the same sample also yield this CDR3. The rearrangement uses TRBV5-1 and TRBJ2-5, with D possibly matching TRBD2 (5 bases). Deletions cut 1 base from V and 1 base from J, with 8 bases between. The CDR3 runs 14 residues. CDR1 is SGHRS, CDR2 YFSETQ, per germline. CDR3 amino acids: CASSLTGIQETQYF. CDR3 DNA: TGCGCCAGCAGCTTGACCGGGATCCAAGAGACCCAGTACTTC.

V usage is TRBV6-1 and J usage is TRBJ2-1, with D maybe TRBD1 (7 bases). CDR3 length: 14 amino acids. Germline-derived CDR1 and CDR2 are MNHNS and SASEGT. The ends were cut back, 6 bases at V and 4 bases at J, with 13 bases in the middle. The DNA of the CDR3 is TGTGCCAGCAGCGGGACAGCGGGTTACAATGAGCAGTTCTTC. Translating it yields CASSGTAGYNEQFF.

This clone was seen a single time. The chain joins TRBV25-1 to TRBJ2-5; 13 nucleotides agree with TRBD2. CDR1 and CDR2 (germline): MGHDK, SYGVNS. J gave up 4 bases and V 1 base, and 6 bases lay outside the gene matches. The CDR3 totals 17 residues. In DNA, the CDR3 is TGTGCCAGCAGTGAATGGACTAGCGGGAGAATTCGAGAGACCCAGTACTTC. Amino acid sequence: CASSEWTSGRIRETQYF. Using reference TRBV25-1 and TRBJ2-5 for the parts outside the CDR3, the full variable domain is EADIYQTPRYLVIGTGKKITLECSQTMGHDKMYWYQQDPGMELHLIHYSYGVNSTEKGDLSSESTVSRIRTEHFPLTLESARPSHTSQYLCASSEWTSGRIRETQYFGPGTRLLVL.

The V gene is TRBV25-1, the J gene TRBJ2-6, with D perhaps matching TRBD2 (7 bases). Germline CDR1 reads MGHDK; CDR2 reads SYGVNS. The CDR3 contains 16 residues. Trimming removed 4 bases from V and 0 bases from J, with 10 bases in between. The CDR3 protein is CASSGGGSSGANVLTF. The DNA of the CDR3 is TGTGCCAGCAGTGGGGGGGGCAGCTCTGGGGCCAACGTCCTGACTTTC.

The J gene is TRBJ1-2, the V gene TRBV7-2, with a possible D match to TRBD1 (6 bases). Germline loops: CDR1 SGHTA, CDR2 FQGNSA. The V gene lost 5 bases and the J gene lost 6 bases, with 13 bases spanning the gap. The CDR3 contains 13 residues. DNA of the CDR3: TGTGCCAGCAGCCCCGACAGGTTTCATGGCTACACCTTC. Protein sequence: CASSPDRFHGYTF.

V and J are TRBV10-3 and TRBJ2-7; D may be TRBD1 or TRBD2 (5 bases each). Trimming pared 5 bases from V and 5 bases from J, leaving 13 bases between. The CDR3 runs 13 residues. Germline lookup yields CDR1 ENHRY and CDR2 SYGVKD. CDR3: CAISYGRDDEQYF. The CDR3 DNA follows: TGTGCCATCAGTTACGGCAGGGACGACGAGCAGTACTTC.

About this clone itself: At one end the junction does not follow the germline gene, possibly because of a read error. The chain carries TRBV5-6 and TRBJ2-4, with 9 bases that match TRBD2. The length of the CDR3 is 14 residues. Germline V gene lookup returns CDR1 SGHDT and CDR2 YYEEEE. CDR3: CASSPRTSVDIQCF. The CDR3 DNA is TGTGCCAGCAGCCCTCGGACTAGCGTTGACATTCAGTGCTTC.

This sequence joins TRBV18 and TRBJ1-3; tentatively, D is TRBD1 (5 bases). V lost 2 bases, J lost 2 bases, and 22 bases lay in between. The CDR3 consists of 19 residues. Germline V gives CDR1 KGHSH, CDR2 LQKENI. CDR3 amino acids: CASSPVFIEGNMAGNTIYF. In nucleotides, the CDR3 is TGTGCCAGCTCACCAGTGTTTATTGAGGGGAACATGGCTGGAAACACCATATATTTT.

Of note for this clone: The same CDR3 can be traced to other DNA sequences in this sample. This rearrangement joins TRBV11-2 to TRBJ1-1; no clear D gene. This CDR3 contains 13 residues. The V gene's germline CDR1 is SGHAT and CDR2 FQNNGV. With 5 bases removed from V and 3 bases from J, the gap between germline ends came to 10 bases. CDR3 residues: CASSLAGYTEAFF. For the CDR3, the DNA is TGTGCCAGCAGCCTTGCTGGGTACACTGAAGCTTTCTTT.

This clone occurred a few times. The J gene is TRBJ2-2, the V gene TRBV10-3; 14 nucleotides align to TRBD2. The CDR3 is 17 residues long. V was clipped by 6 bases and J by 3 bases; unmatched bases: 6. CDR1 is ENHRY and CDR2 is SYGVKD in the germline V gene. The CDR3 DNA follows: TGTGCCATCAGGGGACTAGCGGGAGAGGGGGACACCGGGGAGCTGTTTTTT. Translation gives CAIRGLAGEGDTGELFF.

This clone has more than one count but fewer than ten. The V and J genes are TRBV9 and TRBJ1-4; D is perhaps TRBD1 (5 bases). Trimming took off 3 bases at V and 10 bases at J, with 10 bases between the two ends. This CDR3 comprises 12 residues. Germline V gene sequence: CDR1 SGDLS, CDR2 YYNGEE. This chain's CDR3 is CASSADGGKLFF. CDR3 coding DNA: TGTGCCAGCAGCGCCGACGGGGGAAAACTGTTTTTT.

The chain recombines TRBV5-6 with TRBJ2-1; D is tentatively TRBD1 or TRBD2 (5 bases each). The CDR3 is 15 residues long. Germline V gene lookup returns CDR1 SGHDT and CDR2 YYEEEE. Trimming took off 3 bases at V and 1 base at J, with 11 bases between the two ends. CDR3 in amino acids: CASSSVGGSYNEQFF. CDR3 bases: TGTGCCAGCAGCTCGGTTGGGGGTTCCTACAATGAGCAGTTCTTC.

In regard to this clone: Additional DNA sequences in this sample encode the identical CDR3. V usage is TRBV28 and J usage is TRBJ1-2; D not certain. The length of the CDR3 is 13 residues. Trimming removed 3 bases at V and 0 bases at J, with 5 bases between. CDR1 is MDHEN, CDR2 SYDVKM, per germline. The CDR3 DNA follows: TGTGCCAGCAGTTTCAGAGCTAACTATGGCTACACCTTC. It codes for CASSFRANYGYTF.

The count of this clone is one. The chain uses TRBV6-5 and TRBJ2-1; 8 positions match TRBD2. CDR3 length: 14 residues. With V trimmed by 4 bases and J by 5 bases, 4 bases remained unmatched. CDR1 and CDR2 (germline): MNHEY, SVGAGI. This chain's CDR3 is CASSFYSGDNEQFF. DNA of the CDR3: TGTGCCAGCAGTTTTTATAGCGGGGACAATGAGCAGTTCTTC.

CDR3 sequence reads: CASSRAGGENIQYF. CDR3 coding DNA: TGTGCCAGCAGTCGAGCAGGGGGCGAGAACATTCAGTACTTC. The chain has TRBV7-2 and TRBJ2-4; 8 positions agree with TRBD1. Germline CDR1 and CDR2: SGHTA and FQGNSA. The J segment lost 7 bases and the V segment lost 6 bases, leaving 8 bases of the junction unmatched. The CDR3 runs to 14 residues.

The chain is built from TRBV30 and TRBJ2-5, with D tentatively TRBD1 (6 bases). Germline V CDR1 and CDR2: GTSNPN, SVGIG (reference sequence). The CDR3 has 15 amino acids. The ends were cut back, 0 bases at V and 5 bases at J, with 16 bases in the middle. The chain's CDR3 is CAWSVPRGARETQYF. CDR3 sequence (DNA): TGTGCCTGGAGTGTACCCAGGGGCGCCAGGGAGACCCAGTACTTC.

The chain employs TRBV6-5 and TRBJ1-5, with TRBD1 as a possible D gene (5 bases). CDR1 MNHEY and CDR2 SVGAGI come from the germline V gene. CDR3 length: 13 amino acids. The V and J ends lost 6 bases and 4 bases respectively, with 10 bases between them. CDR3 coding DNA: TGTGCCAGCAGCGGGGCATGGAATCAGCCCCAGCATTTT. This translates into CASSGAWNQPQHF.

The V and J genes are TRBV28 and TRBJ2-1, with unresolved D. Trimming pared 6 bases from V and 0 bases from J, leaving 9 bases between. CDR3 length: 14 amino acids. CDR1 MDHEN and CDR2 SYDVKM come from the germline V gene. CDR3 sequence: CASRQFSSYNEQFF. DNA for the CDR3: TGTGCCAGCAGGCAATTTAGCTCCTACAATGAGCAGTTCTTC.

The chain links TRBV28 to TRBJ1-2; the D is unclear. V was shortened by 8 bases and J by 2 bases, with 12 bases between the two germline ends. Per the germline V gene, CDR1 is MDHEN and CDR2 is SYDVKM. The CDR3 runs 13 residues. CDR3 bases: TGTGCCAGCCGCGGTTCCGGAAACTATGGCTACACCTTC. It translates to CASRGSGNYGYTF.

The genes are TRBV5-6 and TRBJ1-4; tentatively, D is TRBD1 (6 bases). The CDR3 totals 13 residues. Trimming shortened V by 1 base and J by 6 bases, and 7 bases separated the two germline ends. Germline CDR1 is SGHDT and CDR2 is YYEEEE. CDR3 coding DNA: TGTGCCAGCAGCTTGAGGGGGGATGAAAAACTGTTTTTT. Protein sequence: CASSLRGDEKLFF.

This clone was counted only a few times. The chain carries TRBV4-2 and TRBJ2-7; the D gene is possibly TRBD2 (5 bases). CDR1 LGHNA and CDR2 YNFKEQ come from the germline V gene. The CDR3 is 14 amino acids. Between the trimmed V and J ends, which lost 5 bases and 2 bases, there was a span of 13 bases. CDR3 region: CASSLANGAYEQYF. DNA of the CDR3: TGTGCCAGCAGCTTGGCCAACGGGGCCTACGAGCAGTACTTC.